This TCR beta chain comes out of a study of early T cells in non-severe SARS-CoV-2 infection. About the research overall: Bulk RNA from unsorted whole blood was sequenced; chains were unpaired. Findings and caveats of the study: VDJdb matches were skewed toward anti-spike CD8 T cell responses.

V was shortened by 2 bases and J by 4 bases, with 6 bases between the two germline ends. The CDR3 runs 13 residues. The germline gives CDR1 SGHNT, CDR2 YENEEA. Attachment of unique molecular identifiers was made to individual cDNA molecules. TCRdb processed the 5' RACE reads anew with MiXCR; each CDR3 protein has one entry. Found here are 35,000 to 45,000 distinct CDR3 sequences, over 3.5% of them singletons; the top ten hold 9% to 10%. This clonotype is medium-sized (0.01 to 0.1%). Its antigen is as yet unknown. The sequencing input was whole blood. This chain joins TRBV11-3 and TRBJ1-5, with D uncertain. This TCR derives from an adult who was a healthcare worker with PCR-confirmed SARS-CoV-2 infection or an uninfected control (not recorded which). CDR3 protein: CASSLSTNQPQHF. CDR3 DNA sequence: TGTGCCAGCAGCTTATCCACTAATCAGCCCCAGCATTTT.